This T cell receptor beta chain was captured by sequencing in a study of shared clonotypes between healthy human individuals. Findings of the study overall: Naive subsets tended to show greater estimated richness than memory subsets. Some naive CD4 clonotypes, roughly 5%, turned up in common across several donors. Non-shared clonotypes displayed generation probabilities falling below those of clonotypes present in all four donors.

As regards this clone: What it binds is unknown.

Several immunoSEQ plates held equal portions of the genomic DNA taken from each subset. Only in-frame clones appear in the TCRdb table, and some are missing; sequencing was by immunoSEQ multiplex PCR. The repertoire includes roughly 410,000 clones, roughly 96% of them detected once, and around 0.32% sits in the top ten. V was pared by 5 bases and J by 8 bases, with 5 bases of the junction left unmatched. The CDR3 covers 14 residues. CDR1 SEHNR and CDR2 FQNEAQ come from the germline V gene (reference sequence). V is TRBV7-9 and J is TRBJ2-1; 11 bases are shared with TRBD2. This TCR was recovered from a man aged 25 to 45 in good health. The sample taken for sequencing was memory CD8+ T cells sorted from blood. The subset: CD45RO+ cells pooled with CCR7-negative TemRA cells. CDR3 protein: CASSISGRADEQFF. Written as DNA, the CDR3 is TGTGCCAGCAGCATTAGCGGGAGGGCAGATGAGCAGTTCTTC.